The 25 T cell receptor delta chains reported below all come from one sample, sequenced in a study of γδ T cells in repeated Plasmodium falciparum infection. Gammadelta T cells were flow-sorted from PBMC into Vgamma9/Vdelta2+ and Vdelta2-negative populations for bulk analysis. TCRdb applied CATT to the multiplex PCR reads for clone calling. Of roughly 90,000 delta-chain clones in the sample, under 1.5% are singletons; the top ten hold 8.5% to 10%. Sequenced input: gamma-delta T cells from blood. The receptors were gathered from a pool of human donors (malaria-infected and uninfected, not separated).

This clone was recorded many times. The translation of this DNA and the TCRdb protein of a much larger clone differ at residue 12, probably owing to a read error; the protein shown here is translated from the DNA. The rearrangement links TRDV2 to TRDJ1, with a possible D match to TRDD3 (6 bases). Germline loops: CDR1 GEAIGNYY, CDR2 EKD. CDR3 length: 18 residues. V was pared by 0 bases and J by 0 bases, with 19 bases between. In DNA, the CDR3 is TGTGCCTGTGACACCGTTTACCGTGGGGGGAGAAACACCGATAAACTCATCTTT. Protein sequence: CACDTVYRGGRNTDKLIF.

To note about this clone: This likely stems from a read error, as it lies one base from a far larger clone. The sample carries other DNA sequences with the same CDR3. The J gene is TRDJ1, the V gene TRDV2; 10 bases are a match to TRDD3. The junction had 22 bases not matched to a gene; V was cut back by 4 bases and J by 3 bases. The germline CDR1 and CDR2 sequences are GEAIGNYY and EKD. The CDR3 totals 20 residues. The CDR3 sequence: CACDPISGGGIRELADKLIF. DNA for the CDR3: TGTGCCTGTGATCCAATCAGCGGCGGGGGGATACGCGAATTGGCCGATAAACTCATCTTT.

As concerns this clone: TCRdb's entry gives the protein of a much larger clone, which mismatches this DNA's translation at residue 3, likely from a read error; the protein reported here is translated from the DNA. The genes are TRDV1 and TRDJ1; 10 bases match TRDD3. No J gene was available from TCRdb, and it was assigned here by a germline match of the DNA. From germline, CDR1 is TSWWSYY and CDR2 QGS. CDR3 length: 19 amino acids. In DNA form, the CDR3 reads TGTGCTCCTGGGGAACAAAGCGTAATGGGGGATACCCCCCTCGATAAACTCATCTTT. This codes for CAPGEQSVMGDTPLDKLIF.

This clone showed up many times. TCRdb's entry gives the protein of a much larger clone, which mismatches this DNA's translation at residue 11, likely from a read error; the protein reported here is translated from the DNA. The rearrangement uses TRDV2 and TRDJ1; possible D gene TRDD1, 5 bases. The V gene's germline CDR1 is GEAIGNYY and CDR2 EKD. This CDR3 is 16 amino acids long. Between the trimmed V and J ends, which lost 3 bases and 10 bases, there was a span of 26 bases. The CDR3 here is CACDDMSPGRNRGLIF. DNA for the CDR3: TGTGCCTGTGACGACATGTCCCCGGGACGGAATAGGGGACTCATCTTT.

This clone appeared a few times. One base away lies a much larger clone, so this may be a sequencing read error. The chain couples TRDV1 to TRDJ1; 13 bases line up with TRDD3. The J gene, not given by TCRdb, was assigned here from a germline match of the nucleotide sequence. CDR1 and CDR2 (germline): TSWWSYY, QGS. CDR3 length: 19 amino acids. DNA of the CDR3: TGTGCTCCTGGGGAAACCTCCTTACTGGGGGATACGCTCAGGTCCAAACTCATCTTT. Its protein is CAPGETSLLGDTLRSKLIF.

This clone has ten or more counts. A much larger clone lies one base from this, so it may be a read error. This specimen includes other DNA sequences encoding the same CDR3. DNA of the CDR3: TGTGCTCTTGGGGAACGACTTTTAGTCGGGTACACCGATAAACTCATCTTT. Protein: CALGERLLVGYTDKLIF. The chain couples TRDV1 to TRDJ1; no clear D gene. The CDR3 is 17 amino acids. Trimming shortened V by 1 base and J by 0 bases, and 15 bases separated the two germline ends. The germline CDR1 and CDR2 sequences are TSWWSYY and QGS.

At least ten counts were recorded for this clone. TCRdb's protein for this DNA is that of a much larger clone and differs from the translation at residue 4, likely a read error; the protein shown is the DNA translation. The genes are TRDV2 and TRDJ1, with 8 nucleotides matching TRDD3. This CDR3 spans 19 amino acids. CDR1 GEAIGNYY and CDR2 EKD come from the germline V gene. CDR3 DNA: TGTGCCTGTGGCACCGTGGGGGATCCCCCTCGGAGGAGGACCGATAAACTCATCTTT. It is translated as CACGTVGDPPRRRTDKLIF.

Comments on this clone: The TCRdb record carries a much larger clone's protein, which differs from this DNA's translation at residue 5; a read error is the likely cause, and the protein listed here is the DNA translation. CDR3 in amino acids: CACDAVGRGEPTKLIF. The CDR3 DNA follows: TGTGCCTGTGACGCCGTTGGTAGGGGGGAGCCCACCAAACTCATCTTT. The J gene is TRDJ1, the V gene TRDV2; D perhaps matches TRDD3 (6 bases). Assignment of the J gene here rests on matching the DNA to germline, because TCRdb gives none. CDR3 length: 16 amino acids. V lost 3 bases and J lost 8, with 24 bases in between. Germline-derived CDR1 and CDR2 are GEAIGNYY and EKD.

This clone was observed a handful of times. The protein TCRdb lists belongs to a much larger clone and differs from this DNA's translation at residue 5, which points to a read error; the protein shown is made from the DNA. The J gene is uncalled and the V gene is TRDV1; the table's D gene call, TRDD3, was not cross checked with the DNA. The CDR3 contains 24 residues. CDR1 and CDR2 (germline): TSWWSYY, QGS. In nucleotides, the CDR3 is TGTGCTCTTGGGGTACGGGACTCCCTAAATCATTTACTGGGGGATACGGTGAACACCGATAAACTTATCTTT. Its translation is CALGVRDSLNHLLGDTVNTDKLIF.

This clone occurred a few times. The TCRdb protein comes from a much larger clone and disagrees with this DNA's translation at residue 13, likely due to a read error; the protein given here is derived from the DNA. V and J are TRDV2 and TRDJ1; 8 bases are a match to TRDD3. Matching the DNA to germline supplied the J gene, which TCRdb does not give. The CDR3 loop spans 17 amino acids. CDR1 is GEAIGNYY and CDR2 is EKD in the germline V gene. The CDR3 sequence is CACDTVGSRGYTNKLIF. CDR3 sequence (DNA): TGTGCCTGTGACACCGTGGGATCGAGGGGATACACCAATAAACTCATCTTT.

A note on this clone: The protein that TCRdb holds for this DNA derives from a much larger clone and differs from the translated DNA at residue 13, which likely indicates a read error; the protein shown here is translated from the DNA. CDR3 amino acids: CALGRSPPRTFSIGISQGKLIF. DNA for the CDR3: TGTGCTCTTGGGAGATCCCCACCTAGGACTTTCTCTATTGGGATATCCCAGGGTAAACTCATCTTT. This chain uses TRDV1 with TRDJ1, with D possibly being TRDD3 (6 bases). Matching the DNA to germline supplied the J gene, which TCRdb does not give. The CDR3 covers 22 residues. The germline V gene encodes CDR1 TSWWSYY and CDR2 QGS. V lost 5 bases to trimming and J lost 7 bases, with 41 bases between them.

With respect to this clone: The protein that TCRdb holds for this DNA derives from a much larger clone and differs from the translated DNA at residue 10, which likely indicates a read error; the protein shown here is translated from the DNA. The chain has TRDV2 and TRDJ1; no reliable D call. Matching the DNA to germline supplied the J gene, which TCRdb does not give. Trimming took 0 bases from V and 4 from J, leaving 14 bases between them. CDR1 and CDR2 (germline): GEAIGNYY, EKD. This CDR3 is built from 15 residues. CDR3 in amino acids: CACDTVGTSIDKLIF. DNA of the CDR3: TGTGCCTGTGACACCGTTGGGACGAGCATCGATAAACTCATCTTT.

In this sample, this clone turned up many times. The TCRdb record carries a much larger clone's protein, which differs from this DNA's translation at residue 5; a read error is the likely cause, and the protein listed here is the DNA translation. This chain uses TRDV2 with TRDJ1; maybe TRDD3 (6 bases). TCRdb carries no J gene annotation; the J gene was assigned here by matching the DNA with germline. Germline assignment: CDR1 GEAIGNYY and CDR2 EKD. The CDR3 totals 20 residues. Trimming removed 3 bases at V and 2 bases at J, with 30 bases between. This CDR3 reads CACDGRYWVTKGRTTDKLIF. The CDR3 DNA reads as TGTGCCTGTGACGGACGGTACTGGGTCACCAAGGGGAGGACGACCGATAAACTCATCTTT.

As to this clone: TCRdb's entry gives the protein of a much larger clone, which mismatches this DNA's translation at residue 18, likely from a read error; the protein reported here is translated from the DNA. The rearrangement links TRDV2 to TRDJ3, with 7 bases aligning to TRDD3. The J gene, missing from TCRdb, was assigned here through DNA to germline matching. CDR3 size: 22 residues. Germline V gives CDR1 GEAIGNYY, CDR2 EKD. The CDR3 spells CACDSPTGMGERSSWDTQQMFF. For the CDR3, the DNA is TGTGCCTGTGATTCACCCACCGGAATGGGGGAACGTAGCTCCTGGGACACCCAACAGATGTTTTTC.

This clone was seen only a few times. The protein held in TCRdb is that of a much larger clone and does not match this DNA's translation at residue 8, likely because of a read error; the protein shown is translated from the DNA. The chain couples TRDV1 to TRDJ1, with no clear D. V gave up 0 bases and J gave up 0 bases, with 20 bases separating them. Germline CDR1 is TSWWSYY and CDR2 is QGS. CDR3 length: 19 amino acids. DNA of the CDR3: TGTGCTCTTGGGGAACTAAGACGAGCCCGACCCTTGTACACCGATAAACTCATCTTT. Protein sequence: CALGELRRARPLYTDKLIF.

As concerns this clone: A read error likely explains why the TCRdb protein, taken from a much larger clone, differs from this DNA's translation at residue 5; the protein shown is translated from the DNA. The V gene is TRDV2, the J gene TRDJ1; TRDD3 is a possible D gene (6 bases). No J segment appears in TCRdb, so it was assigned here by matching the sequence to germline. V lost 3 bases and J 0 bases, leaving 10 bases between the germline ends. Germline V CDR1 and CDR2: GEAIGNYY, EKD. CDR3 length equals 14 residues. CDR3 nucleotides: TGTGCCTGTGACGCTGGGGAGTACACCGATAAACTCATCTTT. This encodes CACDAGEYTDKLIF.

Comments on this clone: A far larger clone is one nucleotide away, so this likely arose from a read error. The identical CDR3 is also encoded by other nucleotide sequences in the sample. The CDR3 is CACDTGLLVMGYKLIF. Here the CDR3 DNA reads TGTGCCTGTGACACAGGCTTACTGGTCATGGGATATAAACTCATCTTT. V is TRDV2 and J is TRDJ1; a possible D gene is TRDD3 (5 bases). The J gene, not given by TCRdb, was assigned here from a germline match of the nucleotide sequence. This CDR3 spans 16 amino acids. From germline, CDR1 is GEAIGNYY and CDR2 EKD. The ends were cut back, 1 base at V and 6 bases at J, with 20 bases in the middle.

Turning to this clone: TCRdb's entry gives the protein of a much larger clone, which mismatches this DNA's translation at residue 13, likely from a read error; the protein reported here is translated from the DNA. The V and J genes are TRDV3 and TRDJ1, with no clear D. Germline V gene lookup returns CDR1 TVYSNPD and CDR2 GDNSRS (reference sequence). The CDR3 covers 18 residues. The V and J ends lost 1 base and 4 bases respectively, with 28 bases between them. The CDR3 nucleotides read TGTGCCTTTATGGATTCGAGGAGCGCCGAGCGCAGGGTCGATAAACTCATCTTT. It is translated as CAFMDSRSAERRVDKLIF.

In the case of this clone: This sequence is one base from a far larger clone and is likely a read error. This sample includes further DNA sequences coding for the same CDR3. This sequence joins TRDV1 and TRDJ1; either TRDD2 or TRDD3 may fit D (5 bases each). The CDR3 is 18 residues long. Germline V CDR1 and CDR2: TSWWSYY, QGS. CDR3 region: CALGESPPYVPGVNKLIF. Written as DNA, the CDR3 is TGTGCCCTTGGGGAAAGTCCACCCTACGTCCCGGGGGTTAATAAACTCATCTTT.

This clone was observed a few times. A read error is the likely source, as a far larger clone sits one nucleotide away. Other DNA sequences in the same sample also yield this CDR3. No J gene call was made, and the V gene is TRDV1; the DNA was not compared with TRDD3, the D call given in the table. This CDR3 contains 21 residues. Germline V gene data show CDR1 as TSWWSYY and CDR2 as QGS. CDR3 residues: CALGEPRPSLTGGPSTDKLIF. CDR3 nucleotide sequence: TGTGCTCTTGGGGAACCGAGACCTTCTCTTACTGGGGGCCCGAGCACCGATAAACTCATCTTC.

A note on this clone: This DNA's translation differs at residue 10 from TCRdb's protein, which comes from a much larger clone; a read error is likely, and the protein shown is translated from the DNA. The rearrangement links TRDV2 to TRDJ3, with D possibly TRDD2 on 6 matching bases. The V gene lost 0 bases and the J gene lost 0 bases, with 17 bases spanning the gap. Germline V gene sequence: CDR1 GEAIGNYY, CDR2 EKD. The CDR3 loop spans 20 amino acids. The CDR3 loop reads CACDTGVNPSNSWDTRQMFF. The CDR3 DNA reads TGTGCCTGTGACACCGGAGTCAATCCTTCCAACTCCTGGGACACCCGACAGATGTTTTTC.

The chain recombines TRDV1 with TRDJ1, with D possibly TRDD3 on 5 matching bases. The J gene was missing in TCRdb and was found by matching the end of the DNA to germline. The CDR3 spans 16 residues. The germline gives CDR1 TSWWSYY, CDR2 QGS. The V and J ends lost 5 bases and 9 bases respectively, with 25 bases between them. As DNA, the CDR3 is TGTGCTCTTGGGCCAGGGGTCCTCGTCCAAGGGGGGGAACTCATCTTT. As protein: CALGPGVLVQGGELIF.

This clone was counted only a few times. The TCRdb protein, from a much larger clone, departs from this DNA's translation at residue 14, likely by read error; the protein shown derives from the DNA. The chain combines TRDV1 with TRDJ1; 9 bases fit TRDD3. The J gene was not available in TCRdb and was assigned here by matching the DNA to germline segments. This CDR3 region has 26 residues. Looked up from germline, CDR1 is TSWWSYY and CDR2 is QGS. V gave up 0 bases and J gave up 10 bases; unmatched junction bases: 42. CDR3 in amino acids: CALGELSWPSLPDPPYWGTVWNGLIF. The CDR3 DNA is TGTGCTCTTGGGGAACTGTCCTGGCCTTCTCTCCCAGACCCCCCATACTGGGGGACGGTTTGGAATGGACTCATCTTT.

Regarding this clone: This DNA's translation differs at residue 3 from TCRdb's protein, which comes from a much larger clone; a read error is likely, and the protein shown is translated from the DNA. The rearrangement joins TRDV1 to TRDJ1; 9 bases map to TRDD3. The J gene was missing in TCRdb and was found by matching the end of the DNA to germline. Germline V gives CDR1 TSWWSYY, CDR2 QGS. There are 16 residues in the CDR3. CDR3 region: CAPGESTGGHTDKLIF. The CDR3 DNA follows: TGTGCTCCTGGGGAATCAACTGGGGGACACACCGATAAACTCATCTTT.

This clone was seen only a few times. The chain combines TRDV1 with TRDJ1; 8 bases align to TRDD3. The junction had 12 bases not matched to a gene; V was cut back by 0 bases and J by 0 bases. Germline CDR1 is TSWWSYY and CDR2 is QGS. This CDR3 has 19 amino acids. The CDR3, as DNA: TGTGCTCTTGGGGAACTTCCTACTTCTACTGGGGGTCACACCGATAAACTCATCTTT. This codes for CALGELPTSTGGHTDKLIF.